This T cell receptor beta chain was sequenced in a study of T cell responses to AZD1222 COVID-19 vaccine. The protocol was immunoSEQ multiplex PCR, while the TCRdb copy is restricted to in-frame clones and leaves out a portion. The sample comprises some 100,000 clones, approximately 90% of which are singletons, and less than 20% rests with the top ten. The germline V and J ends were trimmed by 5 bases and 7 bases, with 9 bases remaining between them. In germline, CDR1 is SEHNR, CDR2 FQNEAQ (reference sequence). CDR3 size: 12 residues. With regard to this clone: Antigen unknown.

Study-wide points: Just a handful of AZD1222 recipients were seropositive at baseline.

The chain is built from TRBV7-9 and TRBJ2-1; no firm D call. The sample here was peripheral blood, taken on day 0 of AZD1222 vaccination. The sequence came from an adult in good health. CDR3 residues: CASSPSGNEQFF. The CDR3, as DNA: TGTGCCAGCAGCCCGAGTGGAAATGAGCAGTTCTTC.